The rows below give T cell receptor beta chains drawn from one sample of a study of Graves' ophthalmopathy and Graves' hyperthyroidism. TCRdb redid the calling of the multiplex PCR reads with MiXCR, one entry per CDR3 protein. The repertoire includes 200,000 to 300,000 distinct CDR3 sequences, 45% of them detected once, and less than 50% sits in the top ten. The specimen sequenced was peripheral blood. The receptors derive from an adult man with Graves' ophthalmopathy. The CDR3 runs from the conserved cysteine through the conserved F or W. The D gene is left open where the match is weak. Clone size appears in some rows only: once, few, many, or a class for an expanded clone.

v_call	j_call	d_call	clone_size	cdr3_nt	cdr3_aa
TRBV7-2	TRBJ2-3	NA	NA	TGTGCCAGCAGCTATTGGCCCGGGCCAGATACGCAGTATTTT	CASSYWPGPDTQYF
TRBV24-1	TRBJ1-1	NA	NA	TGTGCCACCAGTGGGTACGGGGACACTGAAGCTTTCTTT	CATSGYGDTEAFF
TRBV10-3	TRBJ2-7	TRBD2	once	TGTGCCAGCAATCTGGGGGGGGGCTACGAGCAGTACTTC	CASNLGGGYEQYF
TRBV10-3	TRBJ1-2	TRBD1	NA	TGTGCCATCAGTGAGGCCCAGACAGGGGGCTATGGCTACACCTTC	CAISEAQTGGYGYTF
TRBV5-4	TRBJ2-7	TRBD2	NA	TGTGCCAGCAGCTTCCGCGCGGGAGGAAGCTCCTACGAGCAGTACTTC	CASSFRAGGSSYEQYF
TRBV10-3	TRBJ2-3	TRBD1	once	TGTGCCATCAGTCACGGACAGGGATTGGGTCGGGATACGCAGTATTTT	CAISHGQGLGRDTQYF
TRBV7-6	TRBJ2-7	NA	NA	TGTGCCAGCAGCTTATCCAGCGGAAACGAGCAGTACTTC	CASSLSSGNEQYF
TRBV29-1	TRBJ1-1	TRBD1	NA	TGCAGCGTCCACGGGACAGATACTGAAGCTTTCTTT	CSVHGTDTEAFF
TRBV20-1	TRBJ2-7	NA	NA	TGCAGTGCTCCACTGGGATACGAGCAGTACTTC	CSAPLGYEQYF
TRBV13	TRBJ1-2	NA	NA	TGTGCCAGCAGCCAAGGTCCGGGGATCGGTGGCTACACCTTC	CASSQGPGIGGYTF
TRBV20-1	TRBJ1-2	NA	many	TGCAGTGCTAGCGCAGGACCCTATGGCTACACCTTC	CSASAGPYGYTF
TRBV9	TRBJ1-6	NA	NA	TGTGCCAGCAGCCATCCTCAGGGTGTGCATTCACCCCTCCACTTT	CASSHPQGVHSPLHF
TRBV7-3	TRBJ2-3	TRBD2	NA	TGTGCCAGCAAGCCGGGGCGGGGGAACACAGATACGCAGTATTTT	CASKPGRGNTDTQYF
TRBV7-3	TRBJ2-2	TRBD2	many	TGTGCCAGCAGCCTCCTCGGGGGGACCAACACCGGGGAGCTGTTTTTT	CASSLLGGTNTGELFF
TRBV24-1	TRBJ2-2	TRBD2	NA	TGTGCCACCAGTGACAAAACCCTAGCGGACCTAAACACCGGGGAGCTGTTTTTT	CATSDKTLADLNTGELFF
TRBV6-5	TRBJ1-2	NA	NA	TGTGCCAGCAGTTACGGCCGCGCCGATGGCTACACCTTC	CASSYGRADGYTF
TRBV4-2	TRBJ1-1	NA	NA	TGTGCCAGCAGCGCGACGACATCTTTCACTGAAGCTTTCTTT	CASSATTSFTEAFF
TRBV7-8	TRBJ2-7	NA	many	TGTGCCAGCAGCCCTACCTTCGGGGGCTACGAGCAGTACTTC	CASSPTFGGYEQYF
TRBV29-1	TRBJ1-1	NA	few	TGCAGCGTTGAGGTACAAAGGGAGACTGAAGCTTTCTTT	CSVEVQRETEAFF
TRBV10-3	TRBJ1-6	NA	NA	TGTGCCATCAGTGGTACGAGGGCGGACGGGAATTCACCCCTCCACTTT	CAISGTRADGNSPLHF
TRBV12-3/TRBV12-4	TRBJ1-1	NA	once	TGTGCCAGCAGTTTAAAACAGGGCATGAACACTGAAGCTTTCTTT	CASSLKQGMNTEAFF
TRBV7-9	TRBJ2-5	NA	NA	TGTGCCAGCAGCCAAGGGGAGGGACAGAGGCAAGAGACCCAGTACTTC	CASSQGEGQRQETQYF
TRBV20-1	TRBJ2-5	TRBD2	NA	TGCAGTGCTAGAGATGAAGGCGGGAGCGGAGAGACCCAGTACTTC	CSARDEGGSGETQYF
TRBV7-3	TRBJ2-2	NA	NA	TGTGCCAGCAGCTTAGGCCAGATGAACACCGGGGAGCTGTTTTTT	CASSLGQMNTGELFF